Presented here are 17 T cell receptor beta chains from one specimen sequenced in a study of human T cells and chemical hapten exposure. TCRdb passed the RACE reads through MiXCR, listing each CDR3 protein once. The data show 270,000 or so distinct CDR3 sequences, with around 7.3% seen just once and roughly 1.2% held by the top ten. As to time point: pre-sensitization, week 0. As to treatment: therapeutic diphenylcyclopropenone sensitization with weekly scalp DPC. The input for sequencing was whole blood, taken in connection with sensitization to the hapten diphenylcyclopropenone (DPC). These receptor sequences come from a young man with alopecia areata. Some clones in this sample may be carry-over from other donors' samples.

This clonotype has more than one count but fewer than ten. The chain employs TRBV10-3 and TRBJ2-3, with 8 bases matching TRBD2. The CDR3 is made up of 15 amino acids. Germline trimming cut 1 base from V and 3 bases from J; bases unmatched to any gene: 3. The germline V gene has CDR1 ENHRY and CDR2 SYGVKD. In DNA form, the CDR3 reads TGTGCCATCAGTGAGTTAGTAGCGGGGACAGATACGCAGTATTTT. Its protein is CAISELVAGTDTQYF.

At least ten counts were recorded for this clonotype. CDR3 sequence reads: CASSFSDTGELFF. The CDR3 nucleotides read TGTGCCAGCAGTTTTTCGGACACCGGGGAGCTGTTTTTT. The V gene is TRBV6-2 or TRBV6-3, the J gene TRBJ2-2, with D hard to call. The CDR3 is 13 amino acids. Germline V lookup: CDR1 MNHEY, CDR2 SVGEGT. V lost 4 bases to trimming and J lost 3 bases, with 6 bases between them.

The rearrangement joins TRBV12-3 or TRBV12-4 to TRBJ2-7; 7 bases fit TRBD1. Trimming took 4 bases from V and 2 from J; bases not matched to a gene: 11. The CDR3 is made up of 16 amino acids. The CDR3 nucleotides read TGTGCCAGCAGTTCCTATGGACAGGATCGGACCTACGAGCAGTACTTC. Protein sequence: CASSSYGQDRTYEQYF.

This clonotype was detected only a few times. This chain uses TRBV7-3 with TRBJ2-2, with a tentative D call TRBD1 (6 bases). Trimming cost V 3 bases and J 3 bases, with 11 bases left between them. The length of the CDR3 is 15 residues. Germline values: CDR1 SGHTA, CDR2 FQGTGA. The CDR3 sequence is CASSFWAGDTGELFF. DNA for the CDR3: TGTGCCAGCAGCTTCTGGGCAGGGGACACCGGGGAGCTGTTTTTT.

The CDR3 DNA reads as TGTGCCAGCAGTTCCCGACAGATTTCGAACACTGAAGCTTTCTTT. It codes for CASSSRQISNTEAFF. This chain connects TRBV27 to TRBJ1-1; D perhaps matches TRBD1 (5 bases). This CDR3 has 15 amino acids. Germline CDR1 reads MNHEY; CDR2 reads SMNVEV (reference sequence). Trimming pared 4 bases from V and 1 base from J, leaving 13 bases between.

This clonotype occurred many times. The CDR3 DNA is TGTGCCAGCAGCTTAGCGGCGGGTTCCTACGAGCAGTACTTC. The encoded protein is CASSLAAGSYEQYF. This sequence joins TRBV11-2 and TRBJ2-7; a possible D gene is TRBD2 (5 bases). The CDR3 is 14 residues long. Germline lookup yields CDR1 SGHAT and CDR2 FQNNGV. The V and J ends lost 1 base and 1 base respectively, with 8 bases between them.

This clonotype came up many times. This chain uses TRBV27 with TRBJ2-1; a possible D gene is TRBD2 (6 bases). Germline-derived CDR1 and CDR2 are MNHEY and SMNVEV (reference sequence). The CDR3 is 14 amino acids. V was cut by 5 bases and J by 3 bases, with 11 bases left in between. For the CDR3, the DNA is TGTGCCAGCAGTCCCGCCGGGGGCTACAATGAGCAGTTCTTC. It codes for CASSPAGGYNEQFF.

This clonotype occurred a few times. This sequence joins TRBV15 and TRBJ1-5; TRBD1 agrees at 11 bases. CDR1 is LNHNV, CDR2 YYDKDF, per germline (reference sequence). CDR3 length: 15 residues. The V gene end was trimmed by 3 bases and the J gene end by 9 bases; junction bases not matched to a gene: 7. This CDR3 is CATSRGQGDIRPQHF. DNA for the CDR3: TGTGCCACCAGCAGGGGACAGGGGGATATAAGGCCCCAGCATTTT.

This clonotype has at least ten counts. V usage is TRBV9 and J usage is TRBJ2-2, with TRBD2 as a possible D gene (7 bases). The CDR3 extends over 16 amino acids. With 0 bases removed from V and 4 bases from J, the gap between germline ends came to 13 bases. Looked up from germline, CDR1 is SGDLS and CDR2 is YYNGEE. The chain's CDR3 is CASSVERGAGTGELFF. The CDR3 DNA is TGTGCCAGCAGCGTAGAACGGGGGGCCGGCACCGGGGAGCTGTTTTTT.

Only a few counts were recorded for this clonotype. As DNA, the CDR3 is TGTGCCAGCAGAAAGGGAGAAATGAACACTGAAGCTTTCTTT. This translates into CASRKGEMNTEAFF. The genes are TRBV6-5 and TRBJ1-1; no clear D gene. Germline CDR1 reads MNHEY; CDR2 reads SVGAGI. The germline V and J ends were trimmed by 6 bases and 0 bases, with 11 bases remaining between them. The CDR3 runs to 14 residues.

The chain couples TRBV6-5 to TRBJ1-6; 7 bases align to TRBD1. CDR1 and CDR2 from the germline V gene are MNHEY and SVGAGI. The junction had 4 bases not matched to a gene; V was cut back by 2 bases and J by 9 bases. This CDR3 has 14 amino acids. CDR3 coding DNA: TGTGCCAGCAGTTACGCACAGGGGTCTTCACCCCTCCACTTT. This sequence encodes CASSYAQGSSPLHF.

This clonotype occurred once. The rearrangement joins TRBV7-2 to TRBJ1-1; 9 bases fit TRBD1. V was pared by 5 bases and J by 5 bases, with 6 bases of the junction left unmatched. This CDR3 contains 14 residues. Germline values: CDR1 SGHTA, CDR2 FQGNSA. The CDR3 nucleotides read TGTGCCAGCAGCATATCCGGGACAGGGACTGAAGCTTTCTTT. Its translation: CASSISGTGTEAFF.

This clonotype was observed a handful of times. This chain links TRBV6-6 with TRBJ2-5, with 7 bases aligning to TRBD2. The CDR3 extends over 13 amino acids. From germline, CDR1 is MNHNY and CDR2 SVGAGI (reference sequence). Unmatched junction bases numbered 7, after V lost 7 bases and J lost 5 bases. DNA of the CDR3: TGTGCCAGCAATGGGGAGGGGTTGGAGACCCAGTACTTC. Translated: CASNGEGLETQYF.

The CDR3: CASSQGRASGYTF. CDR3 bases: TGCGCCAGCAGCCAAGGCCGGGCGAGTGGCTACACCTTC. The chain employs TRBV4-1 and TRBJ1-2; D is unresolved. V shed 1 base and J shed 7 bases, with 10 bases lying between them. Germline assignment: CDR1 MGHRA and CDR2 YSYEKL. The CDR3 is made up of 13 amino acids.

This clonotype was counted only a few times. The chain has TRBV6-5 and TRBJ1-5, with a weak D call TRBD1 (5 bases). This CDR3 comprises 15 residues. Trimming removed 6 bases from V and 4 bases from J, with 16 bases in between. Germline V CDR1 and CDR2: MNHEY, SVGAGI. The CDR3: CASRAREGTNQPQHF. In DNA, the CDR3 is TGTGCCAGCAGAGCCAGGGAAGGGACGAATCAGCCCCAGCATTTT.

The V gene is TRBV27, the J gene TRBJ2-5; D ambiguous. This CDR3 contains 13 residues. In germline, CDR1 is MNHEY, CDR2 SMNVEV (reference sequence). Trimming took 4 bases from V and 5 from J, leaving 11 bases between them. CDR3: CASSSNLPETQYF. CDR3 bases: TGTGCCAGCAGTTCCAACCTCCCGGAGACCCAGTACTTC.

This clonotype was observed a few times. V and J are TRBV5-1 and TRBJ1-1; no clear D gene. This CDR3 has 14 residues. With 4 bases removed from V and 3 bases from J, the gap between germline ends came to 13 bases. CDR1 SGHRS and CDR2 YFSETQ come from the germline V gene. This CDR3 reads CASSGRPGDTEAFF. The CDR3 nucleotides read TGCGCCAGCAGCGGACGACCCGGGGACACTGAAGCTTTCTTT. Full variable domain (outside the CDR3, taken from reference TRBV5-1 and TRBJ1-1): KAGVTQTPRYLIKTRGQQVTLSCSPISGHRSVSWYQQTPGQGLQFLFEYFSETQRNKGNFPGRFSGRQFSNSRSEMNVSTLELGDSALYLCASSGRPGDTEAFFGQGTRLTVV.